These T cell receptor beta chains were read from a single sample in a study of T cell repertoires in cytomegalovirus infection. TCRdb called the reads again in MiXCR, with one record for every CDR3 protein. The sample contains under 200,000 distinct CDR3 sequences, nearly 9.5% of which appear only once. The material sequenced was PBMCs. The receptors here all came from a human donor in good health (CMV status not recorded). Some clones in this sample may be carry-over from other donors' samples. Both conserved end residues are part of each CDR3. Fields, in order: D gene, V gene, clone size, CDR3 length, J gene, CDR3 DNA, CDR3 protein. D genes are given only for firm matches. The size of a clone is reported for some rows only, either as once, few or many, or as a class for expanded clones.

d_gene: .
v_gene: TRBV7-2
abundance: many
len: 15
j_gene: TRBJ2-7
CDR3nt: TGTGCCAGCAGCTCCCGGGACCTCGGATATCCCGAGCAGTACTTC
CDR3aa: CASSSRDLGYPEQYF

d_gene: .
v_gene: TRBV7-6
abundance: once
len: 14
j_gene: TRBJ2-4
CDR3nt: TGTGCCAGCAGCCCCGGTGCGCAGAAAAACATTCAGTACTTC
CDR3aa: CASSPGAQKNIQYF

d_gene: TRBD1
v_gene: TRBV7-3
abundance: many
len: 13
j_gene: TRBJ1-6
CDR3nt: TGTGCCAGCAGAGGGACAGAAAATTCACCCCTCCACTTT
CDR3aa: CASRGTENSPLHF

d_gene: TRBD1
v_gene: TRBV28
abundance: .
len: 14
j_gene: TRBJ2-1
CDR3nt: TGTGCCAGCAGGCCGACAGGGAGAGTCAATGAGCAGTTCTTC
CDR3aa: CASRPTGRVNEQFF

d_gene: .
v_gene: TRBV15
abundance: .
len: 16
j_gene: TRBJ2-3
CDR3nt: TGTGCCACCAGCAGAGATCCGCGACCTAGCACAGATACGCAGTATTTT
CDR3aa: CATSRDPRPSTDTQYF

d_gene: .
v_gene: TRBV5-4
abundance: many
len: 16
j_gene: TRBJ2-5
CDR3nt: TGTGCCAGCAGCCAGATCACTACCGGACTGAAAGAGACCCAGTACTTC
CDR3aa: CASSQITTGLKETQYF

d_gene: TRBD1
v_gene: TRBV28
abundance: .
len: 16
j_gene: TRBJ2-1
CDR3nt: TGTGCCAGCAGTTTTCCTGTTCAGGGGGCTGGAAATGAGCAGTTCTTC
CDR3aa: CASSFPVQGAGNEQFF

d_gene: TRBD1
v_gene: TRBV11-2
abundance: few
len: 13
j_gene: TRBJ2-7
CDR3nt: TGTGCCAGCAGCCCAGAAGACAGGGATCAGCAGTACTTC
CDR3aa: CASSPEDRDQQYF

d_gene: .
v_gene: TRBV7-8
abundance: many
len: 13
j_gene: TRBJ2-1
CDR3nt: TGTGCCAGCAGCCTAGGACTCTACAATGAGCAGTTCTTC
CDR3aa: CASSLGLYNEQFF

d_gene: TRBD2
v_gene: TRBV6-6
abundance: .
len: 14
j_gene: TRBJ2-5
CDR3nt: TGTGCCAGCAGTTACTTAGCGGGAGGGGAGACCCAGTACTTC
CDR3aa: CASSYLAGGETQYF

d_gene: .
v_gene: TRBV7-2
abundance: many
len: 18
j_gene: TRBJ1-1
CDR3nt: TGTGCCAGCAGCTTGGGGCAGGACTACCGACAGAGGAACACTGAAGCTTTCTTT
CDR3aa: CASSLGQDYRQRNTEAFF

d_gene: TRBD1
v_gene: TRBV2
abundance: many
len: 18
j_gene: TRBJ1-2
CDR3nt: TGTGCCAGCAGGGTCGACGGACAGGGCTTTAAGTTGGGCTATGGCTACACCTTC
CDR3aa: CASRVDGQGFKLGYGYTF

d_gene: TRBD2
v_gene: TRBV5-1
abundance: many
len: 16
j_gene: TRBJ2-3
CDR3nt: TGCGCCAGCAGCTTTGGACCTAGCGGGGGAACAGATACGCAGTATTTT
CDR3aa: CASSFGPSGGTDTQYF

d_gene: TRBD2
v_gene: TRBV19
abundance: .
len: 15
j_gene: TRBJ2-7
CDR3nt: TGTGCCAGTAGTATAGAGAGCGGGAGGACCTACGAGCAGTACTTC
CDR3aa: CASSIESGRTYEQYF

d_gene: .
v_gene: TRBV7-2
abundance: .
len: 15
j_gene: TRBJ2-1
CDR3nt: TGTGCCAGCACCCTAGCCTCTGGGCATTCCAATGAGCAGTTCTTC
CDR3aa: CASTLASGHSNEQFF

d_gene: .
v_gene: TRBV20-1
abundance: few
len: 12
j_gene: TRBJ2-7
CDR3nt: TGCAGTGCGACCAGGAGTTTCAACGAGCAGTACTTC
CDR3aa: CSATRSFNEQYF

d_gene: TRBD1
v_gene: TRBV6-2/TRBV6-3
abundance: .
len: 14
j_gene: TRBJ2-7
CDR3nt: TGTGCCAGCAGTTACGGGGGACAGACCAACGAGCAGTACTTC
CDR3aa: CASSYGGQTNEQYF

d_gene: TRBD1
v_gene: TRBV10-3
abundance: .
len: 15
j_gene: TRBJ2-7
CDR3nt: TGTGCCATCAGGACACAGGGGCAGGGGGTCTCCGAGCAGTACTTC
CDR3aa: CAIRTQGQGVSEQYF

d_gene: TRBD2
v_gene: TRBV19
abundance: many
len: 18
j_gene: TRBJ2-3
CDR3nt: TGTGCCAGTAGTATAGGTCGACTAGCGGGGCTAGACACAGATACGCAGTATTTT
CDR3aa: CASSIGRLAGLDTDTQYF

d_gene: .
v_gene: TRBV29-1
abundance: many
len: 13
j_gene: TRBJ2-7
CDR3nt: TGCAGCGTGCCGGGACGGAGCGGCTACGAGCAGTACTTC
CDR3aa: CSVPGRSGYEQYF

d_gene: .
v_gene: TRBV7-8
abundance: many
len: 15
j_gene: TRBJ2-7
CDR3nt: TGTGCCAGCAGATCACAGCAGGGTACCTCCTACGAGCAGTACTTC
CDR3aa: CASRSQQGTSYEQYF

d_gene: .
v_gene: TRBV7-8
abundance: many
len: 12
j_gene: TRBJ2-5
CDR3nt: TGTGCCAGCAGCTTAGTAGTGGGGACCCAGTACTTC
CDR3aa: CASSLVVGTQYF

d_gene: TRBD2
v_gene: TRBV7-2
abundance: .
len: 15
j_gene: TRBJ2-7
CDR3nt: TGTGCCAGCAGCTTAAGACTAGCGGGGCCATACGAGCAGTACTTC
CDR3aa: CASSLRLAGPYEQYF

d_gene: .
v_gene: TRBV10-3
abundance: many
len: 13
j_gene: TRBJ1-2
CDR3nt: TGTGCCATCATGTCGGTCGGTTACTATGGCTACACCTTC
CDR3aa: CAIMSVGYYGYTF

d_gene: .
v_gene: TRBV20-1
abundance: .
len: 12
j_gene: TRBJ2-5
CDR3nt: TGCAGTGCTATTGGGGTCGAAGAGACCCAGTACTTC
CDR3aa: CSAIGVEETQYF

d_gene: .
v_gene: TRBV5-6
abundance: many
len: 14
j_gene: TRBJ1-4
CDR3nt: TGTGCCAGCAGCAAACAGGCGATTAATGAAAAACTGTTTTTT
CDR3aa: CASSKQAINEKLFF

d_gene: TRBD2
v_gene: TRBV28
abundance: few
len: 17
j_gene: TRBJ2-1
CDR3nt: TGTGCCAGCAGATTACAGGGGACTAGCGGGGGGTACAATGAGCAGTTCTTC
CDR3aa: CASRLQGTSGGYNEQFF

d_gene: .
v_gene: TRBV7-2
abundance: many
len: 14
j_gene: TRBJ1-2
CDR3nt: TGTGCCAGCACCCGGGGAGGGTCGGCCTATGGCTACACCTTC
CDR3aa: CASTRGGSAYGYTF

d_gene: .
v_gene: TRBV29-1
abundance: few
len: 13
j_gene: TRBJ2-3
CDR3nt: TGCAGCGTAGAACAGGGCCCGTGGGATACGCAGTATTTT
CDR3aa: CSVEQGPWDTQYF

d_gene: .
v_gene: TRBV7-8
abundance: many
len: 16
j_gene: TRBJ2-2
CDR3nt: TGTGCCAGCAGCTTAGTCATCCGGGGGCAAACCGGGGAGCTGTTTTTT
CDR3aa: CASSLVIRGQTGELFF

d_gene: .
v_gene: TRBV12-3/TRBV12-4
abundance: few
len: 12
j_gene: TRBJ2-7
CDR3nt: TGTGCCAGCAGTCGAGAACGTTACGAGCAGTACTTC
CDR3aa: CASSRERYEQYF

d_gene: .
v_gene: TRBV7-2
abundance: many
len: 15
j_gene: TRBJ2-7
CDR3nt: TGTGCCAGCAGCAAGCACGGGGTAGGCTCCTACGAGCAGTACTTC
CDR3aa: CASSKHGVGSYEQYF

d_gene: .
v_gene: TRBV28
abundance: .
len: 16
j_gene: TRBJ2-2
CDR3nt: TGTGCCAGCAGTCGGCCCGACCTATGGAACACCGGGGAGCTGTTTTTT
CDR3aa: CASSRPDLWNTGELFF

d_gene: TRBD1
v_gene: TRBV7-2
abundance: .
len: 14
j_gene: TRBJ2-2
CDR3nt: TGTGCCAGCAGCCCCAGGGGGAGCGCCGGGGAGCTGTTTTTT
CDR3aa: CASSPRGSAGELFF

d_gene: TRBD2
v_gene: TRBV7-2
abundance: many
len: 14
j_gene: TRBJ2-1
CDR3nt: TGTGCCAGCAGCTTGGCTAGCGGGCGGGATGAGCAGTTCTTC
CDR3aa: CASSLASGRDEQFF

d_gene: .
v_gene: TRBV28
abundance: many
len: 19
j_gene: TRBJ2-3
CDR3nt: TGTGCCAGCAGCTTCGACACGAGGGCGGCCCGATTAAGGACAGATACGCAGTATTTT
CDR3aa: CASSFDTRAARLRTDTQYF

d_gene: TRBD2
v_gene: TRBV7-2
abundance: many
len: 16
j_gene: TRBJ2-3
CDR3nt: TGTGCCAGCAGCTTAGGTGGGACTAGCGGCACAGATACGCAGTATTTT
CDR3aa: CASSLGGTSGTDTQYF

d_gene: .
v_gene: TRBV6-2/TRBV6-3
abundance: .
len: 14
j_gene: TRBJ1-2
CDR3nt: TGTGCCAGCAGTTACTCCCCAGGAGGCTATGGCTACACCTTC
CDR3aa: CASSYSPGGYGYTF

d_gene: .
v_gene: TRBV4-3
abundance: many
len: 15
j_gene: TRBJ1-4
CDR3nt: TGCGCCAGCAGCCAAGCGGTGGCAACTAATGAAAAACTGTTTTTT
CDR3aa: CASSQAVATNEKLFF

d_gene: TRBD2
v_gene: TRBV6-2/TRBV6-3
abundance: many
len: 15
j_gene: TRBJ2-2
CDR3nt: TGTGCCAGCGGGACTAGCGGGTCGAACACCGGGGAGCTGTTTTTT
CDR3aa: CASGTSGSNTGELFF

d_gene: .
v_gene: TRBV2
abundance: .
len: 14
j_gene: TRBJ1-2
CDR3nt: TGTGCCAGCAGTGGAGGGCAGTCGGACTATGGCTACACCTTC
CDR3aa: CASSGGQSDYGYTF

d_gene: .
v_gene: TRBV20-1
abundance: few
len: 14
j_gene: TRBJ1-1
CDR3nt: TGCAGTGCTTTCGTATCCAGGTGGAACACTGAAGCTTTCTTT
CDR3aa: CSAFVSRWNTEAFF